Listed here are 16 T cell receptor beta chains from one sample, sequenced in a study of radiotherapy plus CTLA-4 blockade in lung cancer. Here immunoSEQ multiplex PCR was the method, and the copy in TCRdb shows in-frame clones only, minus some. The sample contains 58,000 or so clones, around 80% of which appear only once. Material: peripheral blood, obtained from a patient treated with radiotherapy plus ipilimumab. The source is a human donor with non-small cell lung cancer who had a complete response to radiotherapy plus ipilimumab.

Points on this clone: At the DNA level, this CDR3 is encoded by other sequences in the same sample as well. This CDR3 is CASSLKQGQGPPLHF. CDR3 bases: TGTGCCAGCAGCTTAAAGCAAGGACAGGGTCCACCCCTCCACTTT. The chain carries TRBV7-8 and TRBJ1-6, with 8 positions matching TRBD1. V gave up 2 bases and J gave up 11 bases; unmatched junction bases: 8. The CDR3 contains 15 residues. In germline, CDR1 is SGHVS, CDR2 FQNEAQ.

This clone was seen only once. V gene TRBV5-3 combines with J gene TRBJ2-3; a possible D gene is TRBD2 (5 bases). TRBV5-3 is labeled an ORF, and its function is uncertain. The CDR3 consists of 15 residues. V was pared by 4 bases and J by 4 bases, with 16 bases between. The CDR3 spells CARSEGCPVADTQYF. The CDR3, as DNA: TGTGCCAGAAGCGAGGGATGCCCGGTAGCAGATACGCAGTATTTT.

J is TRBJ2-2 and V is TRBV30; D is unclear. The V gene's germline CDR1 is GTSNPN and CDR2 SVGIG (reference sequence). V was cut by 2 bases and J by 6 bases, with 16 bases left in between. The CDR3 contains 15 residues. The CDR3, as DNA: TGTGCCTGGAGTTTTCGAGGCAGCCGGTCCGGGGAGCTGTTTTTT. Protein sequence: CAWSFRGSRSGELFF.

Regarding this clone: Other DNA sequences in this specimen translate into the identical CDR3. CDR3 sequence (DNA): TGTGCCAGCAGCTCCCCTCCCACTCCAGGGGTGGATATCTACGAGCAGTACTTC. It specifies CASSSPPTPGVDIYEQYF. V is TRBV7-2 and J is TRBJ2-7; D is perhaps TRBD1 (6 bases). The ends were cut back, 4 bases at V and 3 bases at J, with 25 bases in the middle. The CDR3 is made up of 18 amino acids. Germline-derived CDR1 and CDR2 are SGHTA and FQGNSA.

The CDR3 loop is CASSRDRDTYNEQFF. CDR3 nucleotide sequence: TGTGCCAGCAGCAGAGACCGGGACACCTACAATGAGCAGTTCTTC. This chain uses TRBV7-2 with TRBJ2-1; possibly TRBD1 for D (6 bases). Germline CDR1 and CDR2: SGHTA and FQGNSA. V was pared by 5 bases and J by 2 bases, with 13 bases between. The CDR3 is 15 residues long.

This clone showed up just once. This chain links TRBV7-9 with TRBJ1-2; D is unclear. The V end was cut by 3 bases, the J end by 1 base, with 6 bases between. This CDR3 is 13 amino acids long. Germline loops: CDR1 SEHNR, CDR2 FQNEAQ (reference sequence). This chain's CDR3 is CASSFSDNYGYTF. The DNA of the CDR3 is TGTGCCAGCAGCTTCAGCGATAACTATGGCTACACCTTC.

The gene calls are TRBV6-1 and TRBJ2-3; a weak D match, TRBD2 (6 bases). The length of the CDR3 is 15 residues. The V gene's germline CDR1 is MNHNS and CDR2 SASEGT. V lost 0 bases to trimming and J lost 7 bases, with 14 bases between them. The CDR3 reads CASSEAQGTSNTQYF. In DNA, the CDR3 is TGTGCCAGCAGTGAAGCTCAGGGTACTAGCAATACGCAGTATTTT.

V and J are TRBV6-6 and TRBJ2-2, with TRBD1 identical over 10 bases. Germline lookup yields CDR1 MNHNY and CDR2 SVGAGI (reference sequence). Unmatched junction bases numbered 4, after V lost 5 bases and J lost 4 bases. This CDR3 region has 15 residues. The CDR3 loop is CASSTRDRGTGELFF. The CDR3 DNA reads TGTGCCAGCAGTACCCGGGACAGGGGCACCGGGGAGCTGTTTTTT.

The CDR3 here is CASSISGVGYTIYF. CDR3 in DNA: TGTGCCAGTAGTATATCAGGGGTTGGGTACACCATATATTTT. The chain carries TRBV19 and TRBJ1-3; TRBD1 might be the D (6 bases). Trimming left V 2 bases short and J 8 bases short, with 13 bases between. Germline-derived CDR1 and CDR2 are LNHDA and SQIVND (reference sequence). CDR3 size: 14 residues.

DNA of the CDR3: TGTGCCTGGAGTGTACGGCTGGGGGCGAACTATGGCTACACCTTC. Translation: CAWSVRLGANYGYTF. V and J are TRBV30 and TRBJ1-2, with D possibly matching TRBD1 (6 bases). Germline loops: CDR1 GTSNPN, CDR2 SVGIG (reference sequence). The CDR3 loop spans 15 amino acids. Trimming removed 0 bases at V and 2 bases at J, with 13 bases between.

This clone was detected only a few times. This chain joins TRBV7-9 and TRBJ1-1, with D possibly matching TRBD1 (5 bases). The V gene's germline CDR1 is SEHNR and CDR2 FQNEAQ (reference sequence). Trimming removed 1 base from V and 11 bases from J, with 14 bases in between. The CDR3 spans 13 residues. CDR3 loop: CASSLEQGTLAFF. The CDR3 DNA follows: TGTGCCAGCAGCTTAGAGCAGGGTACTCTTGCTTTCTTT.

The chain recombines TRBV7-6 with TRBJ2-3; 7 bases are shared with TRBD2. CDR3 length: 16 amino acids. Germline CDR1 SGHVS, CDR2 FNYEAQ. V gave up 5 bases and J gave up 0 bases; unmatched junction bases: 8. The CDR3: CASSPIAGRSTDTQYF. Written as DNA, the CDR3 is TGTGCCAGCAGCCCAATAGCGGGTCGGAGCACAGATACGCAGTATTTT.

This clone was detected once. The genes are TRBV6-1 and TRBJ2-1; 7 nucleotides line up with TRBD2. V was clipped by 8 bases and J by 8 bases; unmatched bases: 12. Germline loops: CDR1 MNHNS, CDR2 SASEGT. This CDR3 spans 14 amino acids. CDR3 amino acids: CASLPNVGRDEQFF. The CDR3 DNA is TGTGCCAGCCTCCCTAACGTTGGGAGGGATGAGCAGTTCTTC.

This clone was detected only a few times. This chain connects TRBV9 to TRBJ1-6; weak D call: TRBD1 (6 bases). V lost 3 bases to trimming and J lost 16 bases, with 20 bases between them. Germline CDR1 is SGDLS and CDR2 is YYNGEE. This CDR3 is built from 14 residues. CDR3 bases: TGTGCCAGCAGCGCAGATTACGGGACAACAGGGCTCCACTTT. This codes for CASSADYGTTGLHF.

The chain employs TRBV23-1 and TRBJ1-4; D is unresolved. TRBV23-1 is an open reading frame whose function is uncertain. V was trimmed by 7 bases and J by 0 bases, leaving 18 bases between them. The CDR3 loop spans 17 amino acids. The CDR3 protein is CASTTIPEIATNEKLFF. CDR3 nucleotide sequence: TGCGCCAGCACTACTATTCCAGAGATCGCAACTAATGAAAAACTGTTTTTT.

This clone was detected a few times. The genes are TRBV19 and TRBJ2-1; the D gene is possibly TRBD2 (6 bases). Germline V gene data show CDR1 as LNHDA and CDR2 as SQIVND (reference sequence). Trimming removed 11 bases at V and 7 bases at J, with 15 bases between. The CDR3 runs 12 residues. Written as DNA, the CDR3 is TGTGCCTCACAGGAGGGTTGGAATGAGCAGTTCTTC. Its protein is CASQEGWNEQFF.